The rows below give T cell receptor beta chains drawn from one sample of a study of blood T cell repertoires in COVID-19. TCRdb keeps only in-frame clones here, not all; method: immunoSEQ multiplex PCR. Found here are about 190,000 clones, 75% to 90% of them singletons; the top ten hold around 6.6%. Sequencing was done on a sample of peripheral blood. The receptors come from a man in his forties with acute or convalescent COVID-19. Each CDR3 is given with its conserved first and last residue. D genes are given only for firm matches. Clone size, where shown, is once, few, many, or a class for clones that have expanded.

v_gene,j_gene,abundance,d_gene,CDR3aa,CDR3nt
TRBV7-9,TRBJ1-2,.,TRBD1,CASSSTGQFYGYTF,TGTGCCAGCAGCTCGACGGGACAGTTCTATGGCTACACCTTC
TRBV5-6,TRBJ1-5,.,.,CASSLLGEPLNQPQHF,TGTGCCAGCAGCTTGCTTGGGGAGCCCCTGAATCAGCCCCAGCATTTT
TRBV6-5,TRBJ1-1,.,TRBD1,CASRAQTGVNTEAFF,TGTGCCAGCAGGGCACAGACAGGGGTGAACACTGAAGCTTTCTTT
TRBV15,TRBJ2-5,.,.,CATSRMGQPESEETQYF,TGTGCCACCAGCAGGATGGGACAACCGGAATCCGAGGAGACCCAGTACTTC
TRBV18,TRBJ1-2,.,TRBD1,CASSPTLGTGLNYGYTF,TGTGCCAGCTCACCCACACTCGGGACAGGGCTAAACTATGGCTACACCTTC
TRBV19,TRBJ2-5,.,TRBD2,CASSKSGGGETQYF,TGTGCCAGTAGTAAAAGCGGGGGTGGGGAGACCCAGTACTTC
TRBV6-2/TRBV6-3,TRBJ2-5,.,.,CASSPQETQYF,TGTGCCAGCAGTCCACAAGAGACCCAGTACTTC
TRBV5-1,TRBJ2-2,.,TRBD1,CASSRRGDRETTGELFF,TGCGCCAGCAGCCGCAGGGGGGACAGGGAAACCACCGGGGAGCTGTTTTTT
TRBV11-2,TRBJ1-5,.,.,CASSLGGSNQPQHF,TGTGCCAGCAGCTTAGGCGGCAGCAATCAGCCCCAGCATTTT
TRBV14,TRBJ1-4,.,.,CASSQYGTPNEKLFF,TGTGCCAGCAGCCAGTACGGGACACCTAATGAAAAACTGTTTTTT
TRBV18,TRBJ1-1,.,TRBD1,CASSQGQGMRYEAFF,TGTGCCAGCTCCCAAGGACAGGGTATGAGATATGAAGCTTTCTTT
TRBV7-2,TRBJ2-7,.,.,CASSRSGYEQYF,TGTGCCAGCAGCCGTTCGGGCTACGAGCAGTACTTC
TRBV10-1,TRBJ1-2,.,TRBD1,CATVPGQGHGYTF,TGCGCCACCGTTCCGGGACAGGGGCATGGCTACACCTTC
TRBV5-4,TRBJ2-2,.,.,CASSLRRDTGELFF,TGTGCCAGCAGCTTGCGCCGGGACACCGGGGAGCTGTTTTTT
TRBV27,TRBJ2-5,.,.,CASSKSTGWGETQYF,TGTGCCAGCAGTAAATCAACAGGGTGGGGAGAGACCCAGTACTTC
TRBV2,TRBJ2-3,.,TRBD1,CASRARDRPTDTQYF,TGTGCCAGCAGGGCCCGGGACAGGCCAACAGATACGCAGTATTTT
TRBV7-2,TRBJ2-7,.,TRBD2,CASSLTSGGSYEQYF,TGTGCCAGCAGCCTGACTAGCGGGGGTTCCTACGAGCAGTACTTC
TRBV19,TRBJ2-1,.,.,CASSILGGNIFREQFF,TGTGCCAGTAGTATTCTGGGGGGTAACATTTTTCGTGAGCAGTTCTTC
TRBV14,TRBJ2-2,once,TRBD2,CASSQELAAPNTGELFF,TGTGCCAGCAGCCAAGAACTAGCGGCACCGAACACCGGGGAGCTGTTTTTT
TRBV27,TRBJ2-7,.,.,CASSLSERTTEQYF,TGTGCCAGCAGTTTATCGGAGAGGACTACGGAGCAGTACTTC
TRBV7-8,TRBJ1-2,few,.,CASSFRGVEPRANYGYTF,TGTGCCAGCAGCTTCCGGGGAGTGGAGCCTCGTGCGAACTATGGCTACACCTTC
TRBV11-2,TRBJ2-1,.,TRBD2,CASSSDSGGAYNEQFF,TGTGCCAGCAGCTCAGATAGCGGGGGGGCCTACAATGAGCAGTTCTTC
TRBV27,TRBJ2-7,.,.,CASSHDIFYEQYF,TGTGCCAGCAGTCATGACATTTTCTACGAGCAGTACTTC
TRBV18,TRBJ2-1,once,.,CASSPWTGGHNEQFF,TGTGCCAGCTCACCATGGACGGGGGGCCACAATGAGCAGTTCTTC
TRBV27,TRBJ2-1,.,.,CASSEGVGSYNEQFF,TGTGCCAGCAGTGAAGGGGTCGGCTCCTACAATGAGCAGTTCTTC
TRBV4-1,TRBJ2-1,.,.,CASSQGLIGVNEQFF,TGCGCCAGCAGCCAAGGCCTTATAGGGGTCAATGAGCAGTTCTTC
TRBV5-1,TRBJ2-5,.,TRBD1,CASSATGTGNQETQYF,TGCGCCAGCAGCGCGACCGGGACAGGGAATCAAGAGACCCAGTACTTC
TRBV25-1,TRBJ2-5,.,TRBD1,CASRDTGVETQYF,TGTGCCAGCAGAGACACAGGGGTAGAGACCCAGTACTTC
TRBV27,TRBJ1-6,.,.,CASSIGGRYSPLHF,TGTGCCAGCAGCATAGGGGGAAGATATTCACCCCTCCACTTT
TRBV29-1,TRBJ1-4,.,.,CSVRTTDGEKLFF,TGCAGCGTCAGAACGACCGACGGGGAAAAACTGTTTTTT
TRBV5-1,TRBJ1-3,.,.,CASSLAAGAGNTIYF,TGCGCCAGCAGCTTGGCCGCAGGGGCCGGAAACACCATATATTTT
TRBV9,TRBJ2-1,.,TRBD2,CASSFLAGGLGNEQFF,TGTGCCAGCAGCTTCCTAGCGGGGGGGTTGGGCAATGAGCAGTTCTTC
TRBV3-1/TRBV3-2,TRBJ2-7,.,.,CASSLVGVGTLPYEQYF,TGTGCCAGCAGCCTAGTAGGAGTAGGGACACTCCCCTACGAGCAGTACTTC
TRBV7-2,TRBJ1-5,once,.,CASSFNRGVNQPQHF,TGTGCCAGCAGCTTTAACCGAGGAGTCAATCAGCCCCAGCATTTT
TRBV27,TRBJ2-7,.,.,CASSFGQVYEQYF,TGTGCCAGCAGTTTTGGCCAAGTATACGAGCAGTACTTC
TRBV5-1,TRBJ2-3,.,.,CASSFQGTDTQYF,TGCGCCAGCAGCTTTCAGGGGACAGATACGCAGTATTTT
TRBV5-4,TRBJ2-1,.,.,CASSSGQFNEQFF,TGTGCCAGCAGCTCTGGACAGTTCAATGAGCAGTTCTTC
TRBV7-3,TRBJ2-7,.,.,CASSPVASYEQYF,TGTGCCAGCAGCCCCGTAGCTTCCTACGAGCAGTACTTC
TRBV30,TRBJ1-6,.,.,CAWSKLQGSPLHF,TGTGCCTGGAGTAAACTCCAGGGGTCACCCCTCCACTTT
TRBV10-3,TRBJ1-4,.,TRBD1,CAISGGTGEKLFF,TGTGCCATCAGTGGGGGGACAGGTGAAAAACTGTTTTTT
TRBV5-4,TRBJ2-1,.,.,CASSLSVNEQFF,TGTGCCAGCAGCTTGTCGGTCAATGAGCAGTTCTTC
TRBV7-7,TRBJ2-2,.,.,CASSPTSGTGELFF,TGTGCCAGCAGCCCCACGTCAGGGACCGGGGAGCTGTTTTTT
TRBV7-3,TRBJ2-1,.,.,CASSGGLSGYNEQFF,TGTGCCAGCAGCGGGGGCCTTAGCGGGTACAATGAGCAGTTCTTC
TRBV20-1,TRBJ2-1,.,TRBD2,CSAHGAGEQFF,TGCAGTGCCCACGGGGCGGGGGAACAGTTCTTC
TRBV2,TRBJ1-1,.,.,CASRGTVNTEAFF,TGTGCCAGCAGAGGGACTGTGAACACTGAAGCTTTCTTT
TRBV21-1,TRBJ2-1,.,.,CASSKGGAFSGQGSRNEQFF,TGTGCCAGCAGCAAAGGGGGGGCTTTCTCGGGACAGGGTTCGAGAAATGAGCAGTTCTTC
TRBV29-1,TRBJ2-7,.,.,CSVDSGPGEQYF,TGCAGCGTTGATTCTGGTCCGGGCGAGCAGTACTTC
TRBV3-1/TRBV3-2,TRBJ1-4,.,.,CASSQARPTGEKLFF,TGTGCCAGCAGCCAAGCTCGCCCCACGGGTGAAAAACTGTTTTTT
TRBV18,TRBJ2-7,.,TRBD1,CASSQAGGEHEQYF,TGTGCCAGCTCCCAGGCAGGGGGCGAGCACGAGCAGTACTTC
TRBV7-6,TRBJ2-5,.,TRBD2,CASSPSWGGQETQYF,TGTGCCAGCAGCCCGAGCTGGGGGGGCCAAGAGACCCAGTACTTC
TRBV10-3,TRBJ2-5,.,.,CATGQQETQYF,TGTGCCACCGGACAGCAAGAGACCCAGTACTTC
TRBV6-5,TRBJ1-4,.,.,CASSYGQGWEKLFF,TGTGCCAGCAGTTATGGGCAGGGGTGGGAAAAACTGTTTTTT
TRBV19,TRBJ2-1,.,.,CASSRRGNEQFF,TGTGCCAGTAGTAGGAGGGGCAATGAGCAGTTCTTC
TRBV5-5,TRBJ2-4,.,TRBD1,CASSLVNRGENIQYF,TGTGCCAGCAGCTTGGTCAACAGGGGGGAAAACATTCAGTACTTC
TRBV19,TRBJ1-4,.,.,CASRDRGGFATNEKLFF,TGTGCCAGTAGGGATAGAGGCGGTTTTGCAACTAATGAAAAACTGTTTTTT
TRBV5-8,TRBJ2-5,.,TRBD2,CASSSGLAGEQETQYF,TGTGCCAGCAGCTCGGGACTAGCGGGGGAGCAAGAGACCCAGTACTTC
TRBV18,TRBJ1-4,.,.,CASSPEGPGGEKLFF,TGTGCCAGCTCACCGGAGGGTCCTGGCGGTGAAAAACTGTTTTTT